A selection of T cell receptor beta chains follows, all from one sample in a study of neoadjuvant nivolumab and ipilimumab in lung cancer. The data were produced by immunoSEQ multiplex PCR, yet TCRdb's version contains in-frame clones alone and is incomplete. Seen here are over 3,000 clones, roughly 88% observed once, and the top ten hold more than 2%. Sequences were derived from tumor tissue, sampled after neoadjuvant nivolumab, alone or with ipilimumab, at or shortly before surgery. The source of these receptors is an adult with non-small cell lung cancer. The CDR3 runs from the conserved cysteine through the conserved F or W. Fields, in order: CDR3 length, V gene, J gene, CDR3 protein.

length: 12
V: TRBV28
J: TRBJ1-5
CDR3: CASQGAHQPQHF

length: 11
V: TRBV30
J: TRBJ2-7
CDR3: CAWSGDGEQYF

length: 13
V: TRBV5-1
J: TRBJ2-1
CDR3: CASSLGLLDEQFF

length: 15
V: TRBV6-1
J: TRBJ2-5
CDR3: CASRPWKEYQETQYF

length: 14
V: TRBV27
J: TRBJ1-2
CDR3: CASSLSPTGYGYTF

length: 13
V: TRBV5-1
J: TRBJ2-7
CDR3: CASSLDGPYEQYF

length: 15
V: TRBV7-9
J: TRBJ2-4
CDR3: CASSRTGLAKNIQYF

length: 14
V: TRBV25-1
J: TRBJ2-2
CDR3: CASIDSTNTGELFF

length: 14
V: TRBV6-4
J: TRBJ2-2
CDR3: CASSDEGNTGELFF

length: 14
V: TRBV30
J: TRBJ1-1
CDR3: CAHSRGSGNTEAFF

length: 11
V: TRBV19
J: TRBJ1-1
CDR3: CASSTGPEAFF

length: 17
V: TRBV18
J: TRBJ2-7
CDR3: CASSSIPGQGAGYEQYF